The rows below give T cell receptor beta chains drawn from one sample of a study of T cell responses to AZD1222 COVID-19 vaccine. Clones were read by immunoSEQ multiplex PCR, and TCRdb kept only the in-frame ones, dropping some. Of around 180,000 clones listed, roughly 91% are singletons. The sample was peripheral blood, taken 28 days after the second AZD1222 dose. The origin of the receptors is an adult who received the AZD1222 COVID-19 vaccine. The CDR3 runs from the conserved cysteine through the conserved F or W. Fields, in order: J gene, V gene, clone size, D gene, CDR3 protein, CDR3 DNA. The D gene is left open where the match is weak. The size entry is marked missing in some rows and otherwise reads once, few, many or a size class.

J: TRBJ2-1
V: TRBV6-2/TRBV6-3
size: NA
D: TRBD2
CDR3: CASSYGGASGRNEQFF
DNA: TGTGCCAGCAGTTACGGGGGGGCTAGCGGGAGGAATGAGCAGTTCTTC

J: TRBJ2-7
V: TRBV6-5
size: NA
D: NA
CDR3: CASSTGREQYF
DNA: TGTGCCAGCAGTACAGGGCGCGAGCAGTACTTC

J: TRBJ2-1
V: TRBV28
size: NA
D: TRBD2
CDR3: CASLAFTSGRVTEQFF
DNA: TGTGCCAGCCTCGCTTTTACTAGCGGGAGAGTTACAGAGCAGTTCTTC

J: TRBJ2-3
V: TRBV24-1
size: NA
D: NA
CDR3: CATSDSPFGSSTDTQYF
DNA: TGTGCCACCAGTGATTCCCCGTTTGGATCTAGCACAGATACGCAGTATTTT

J: TRBJ2-7
V: TRBV6-5
size: NA
D: NA
CDR3: CASSWREGYEQYF
DNA: TGTGCCAGCAGTTGGCGGGAAGGGTACGAGCAGTACTTC

J: TRBJ2-4
V: TRBV5-6
size: NA
D: TRBD1
CDR3: CASSLGGSKNIQYF
DNA: TGTGCCAGCAGCTTAGGGGGCTCCAAAAACATTCAGTACTTC

J: TRBJ2-3
V: TRBV25-1
size: NA
D: NA
CDR3: CASSHGTDTQYF
DNA: TGTGCCAGCAGTCACGGGACAGATACGCAGTATTTT

J: TRBJ1-5
V: TRBV5-6
size: NA
D: NA
CDR3: CASSSGPHPGNQPQHF
DNA: TGTGCCAGCAGCTCCGGGCCCCACCCCGGCAATCAGCCCCAGCATTTT

J: TRBJ2-4
V: TRBV14
size: NA
D: NA
CDR3: CASKTEKIAKNIQYF
DNA: TGTGCCAGTAAGACAGAAAAAATAGCCAAAAACATTCAGTACTTC

J: TRBJ2-5
V: TRBV5-6
size: once
D: TRBD1
CDR3: CASSLDRGGPPLQETQYF
DNA: TGTGCCAGCAGCTTAGACAGGGGAGGTCCACCACTACAAGAGACCCAGTACTTC

J: TRBJ2-2
V: TRBV3-1/TRBV3-2
size: NA
D: TRBD2
CDR3: CASSTRTSSGELFF
DNA: TGTGCCAGCAGCACCCGGACTAGCTCCGGGGAGCTGTTTTTT

J: TRBJ2-7
V: TRBV28
size: NA
D: NA
CDR3: CASSFGQYEQYF
DNA: TGTGCCAGCAGTTTTGGTCAGTACGAGCAGTACTTC

J: TRBJ1-1
V: TRBV4-1
size: NA
D: NA
CDR3: CASSQETLGDTEAFF
DNA: TGCGCCAGCAGCCAAGAAACCCTCGGGGACACTGAAGCTTTCTTT

J: TRBJ2-7
V: TRBV7-2
size: once
D: TRBD1
CDR3: CASSSWTGNYEQYF
DNA: TGTGCCAGCAGCTCCTGGACAGGAAACTACGAGCAGTACTTC

J: TRBJ2-5
V: TRBV6-6
size: NA
D: NA
CDR3: CASSQQGGRMEETQYF
DNA: TGTGCCAGCAGCCAACAAGGGGGGCGAATGGAAGAGACCCAGTACTTC

J: TRBJ2-7
V: TRBV9
size: NA
D: NA
CDR3: CASSRNSPYEQYF
DNA: TGTGCCAGCAGTCGTAATAGCCCCTACGAGCAGTACTTC

J: TRBJ2-2
V: TRBV5-1
size: NA
D: NA
CDR3: CASSQLQGGNTGELFF
DNA: TGCGCCAGCAGCCAACTTCAGGGGGGTAACACCGGGGAGCTGTTTTTT

J: TRBJ1-2
V: TRBV6-6
size: NA
D: TRBD1
CDR3: CASSMTGGDGYTF
DNA: TGTGCCAGCAGTATGACAGGGGGAGATGGCTACACCTTC

J: TRBJ1-5
V: TRBV27
size: NA
D: TRBD1
CDR3: CASSSPGTGGNQPQHF
DNA: TGTGCCAGCAGTTCGCCCGGGACAGGAGGCAATCAGCCCCAGCATTTT

J: TRBJ2-7
V: TRBV28
size: NA
D: TRBD1
CDR3: CASSYGTGGSYEQYF
DNA: TGTGCCAGCAGCTATGGGACAGGGGGCTCCTACGAGCAGTACTTC

J: TRBJ1-2
V: TRBV6-2/TRBV6-3
size: NA
D: NA
CDR3: CASSGTTNYGYTF
DNA: TGTGCCAGCAGTGGAACAACGAACTATGGCTACACCTTC

J: TRBJ2-7
V: TRBV3-1/TRBV3-2
size: NA
D: NA
CDR3: CASSWDLAGSSYEQYF
DNA: TGTGCCAGCAGCTGGGACTTAGCAGGGTCCTCCTACGAGCAGTACTTC

J: TRBJ1-1
V: TRBV6-5
size: NA
D: TRBD1
CDR3: CASSSGQALNTEAFF
DNA: TGTGCCAGCAGTTCCGGACAGGCCCTGAACACTGAAGCTTTCTTT

J: TRBJ2-7
V: TRBV5-1
size: NA
D: NA
CDR3: CASSLRAGPGNEQYF
DNA: TGCGCCAGCAGCTTGAGGGCAGGGCCTGGGAACGAGCAGTACTTC

J: TRBJ2-7
V: TRBV4-1
size: NA
D: TRBD2
CDR3: CASSPGPSGSYEQYF
DNA: TGCGCCAGCAGCCCCGGGCCTAGCGGGAGTTACGAGCAGTACTTC

J: TRBJ1-5
V: TRBV24-1
size: NA
D: NA
CDR3: CATSEGNQPQHF
DNA: TGTGCCACCAGTGAAGGGAATCAGCCCCAGCATTTT

J: TRBJ2-1
V: TRBV7-2
size: NA
D: NA
CDR3: CASSLASLEGDEQFF
DNA: TGTGCCAGCAGCTTAGCCTCACTAGAGGGGGATGAGCAGTTCTTC

J: TRBJ2-5
V: TRBV19
size: NA
D: TRBD1
CDR3: CASSMPGQGETQYF
DNA: TGTGCCAGTAGTATGCCGGGACAGGGAGAGACCCAGTACTTC

J: TRBJ1-2
V: TRBV12-3/TRBV12-4
size: NA
D: NA
CDR3: CASSLRGGYTF
DNA: TGTGCCAGCAGTTTAAGAGGAGGCTACACCTTC

J: TRBJ2-7
V: TRBV3-1/TRBV3-2
size: NA
D: NA
CDR3: CASSGGVPYEQYF
DNA: TGTGCCAGCAGCGGAGGGGTCCCCTACGAGCAGTACTTC

J: TRBJ2-3
V: TRBV7-2
size: once
D: NA
CDR3: CASASGGTSDTQYF
DNA: TGTGCCAGCGCGTCCGGGGGAACCTCAGATACGCAGTATTTT

J: TRBJ2-7
V: TRBV2
size: NA
D: TRBD2
CDR3: CASSDLAGIHEQYF
DNA: TGTGCCAGCAGTGACCTAGCGGGAATACACGAGCAGTACTTC

J: TRBJ2-3
V: TRBV7-2
size: NA
D: TRBD2
CDR3: CASSFSGTRDTQYF
DNA: TGTGCCAGCAGCTTTTCAGGGACTAGAGATACGCAGTATTTT

J: TRBJ2-7
V: TRBV5-4
size: NA
D: TRBD1
CDR3: CASRPGQGSEQYF
DNA: TGTGCCAGCCGGCCGGGACAGGGTTCCGAGCAGTACTTC

J: TRBJ2-5
V: TRBV7-9
size: NA
D: TRBD1
CDR3: CASTPGQGGETQYF
DNA: TGTGCCAGCACCCCAGGACAGGGTGGGGAGACCCAGTACTTC

J: TRBJ1-2
V: TRBV6-1
size: NA
D: NA
CDR3: CASSERQAGYTF
DNA: TGTGCCAGCAGTGAACGGCAAGCCGGCTACACCTTC

J: TRBJ1-5
V: TRBV2
size: NA
D: TRBD1
CDR3: CASSGTGLNQPQHF
DNA: TGTGCCAGCAGCGGGACAGGCCTCAATCAGCCCCAGCATTTT

J: TRBJ1-4
V: TRBV2
size: NA
D: NA
CDR3: CASSERGVEKLFF
DNA: TGTGCCAGCAGTGAACGGGGTGTTGAAAAACTGTTTTTT

J: TRBJ2-3
V: TRBV18
size: NA
D: NA
CDR3: CASSPPDFYTDTQYF
DNA: TGTGCCAGCTCACCTCCGGACTTTTACACAGATACGCAGTATTTT

J: TRBJ1-3
V: TRBV4-2
size: NA
D: NA
CDR3: CASSPRPLRYTIYF
DNA: TGTGCCAGCAGCCCGCGACCGTTACGGTACACCATATATTTT

J: TRBJ2-7
V: TRBV21-1
size: NA
D: NA
CDR3: CASSVRPGAINEQYF
DNA: TGTGCCAGCAGCGTACGCCCAGGGGCGATCAACGAGCAGTACTTC

J: TRBJ2-7
V: TRBV30
size: NA
D: TRBD2
CDR3: CAWSVPGGPDEQYF
DNA: TGTGCCTGGAGTGTACCGGGGGGACCCGACGAGCAGTACTTC

J: TRBJ2-7
V: TRBV7-7
size: NA
D: TRBD2
CDR3: CASSPVHAGGSYEQYF
DNA: TGTGCTAGCAGCCCTGTCCATGCGGGAGGCTCCTACGAGCAGTACTTC

J: TRBJ2-1
V: TRBV7-3
size: NA
D: NA
CDR3: CASSLPPGSEQFF
DNA: TGTGCCAGCAGCCTTCCGCCGGGCTCTGAGCAGTTCTTC

J: TRBJ2-7
V: TRBV7-6
size: NA
D: NA
CDR3: CASSRDPSYEQYF
DNA: TGTGCCAGCAGCCGGGACCCCTCCTACGAGCAGTACTTC

J: TRBJ2-1
V: TRBV12-3/TRBV12-4
size: NA
D: TRBD2
CDR3: CASSLTSEKEQFF
DNA: TGTGCCAGCAGTTTGACTAGCGAGAAGGAGCAGTTCTTC

J: TRBJ2-7
V: TRBV4-3
size: NA
D: TRBD1
CDR3: CASSSSRQGYEQYF
DNA: TGCGCCAGCAGCTCCTCTAGACAGGGGTACGAGCAGTACTTC

J: TRBJ2-1
V: TRBV9
size: NA
D: TRBD2
CDR3: CASSGIAGGSSYNEQFF
DNA: TGTGCCAGCAGCGGAATAGCGGGAGGGTCCTCCTACAATGAGCAGTTCTTC

J: TRBJ2-1
V: TRBV4-1
size: NA
D: NA
CDR3: CASSQDIVSGRASSYNEQFF
DNA: TGCGCCAGCAGCCAAGATATCGTTTCCGGGCGGGCTAGCTCCTACAATGAGCAGTTCTTC

J: TRBJ2-2
V: TRBV3-1/TRBV3-2
size: NA
D: TRBD2
CDR3: CASSQAGTSGSGELFF
DNA: TGTGCCAGCAGCCAAGCCGGGACTAGCGGGAGCGGGGAGCTGTTTTTT

J: TRBJ1-3
V: TRBV7-9
size: NA
D: NA
CDR3: CAGRGGSSGNTIYF
DNA: TGTGCCGGCAGGGGTGGAAGCTCTGGAAACACCATATATTTT

J: TRBJ2-1
V: TRBV5-1
size: NA
D: NA
CDR3: CASPRAHRVSYNEQFF
DNA: TGCGCCAGCCCTAGGGCCCACAGGGTGAGTTACAATGAGCAGTTCTTC

J: TRBJ1-2
V: TRBV28
size: NA
D: TRBD1
CDR3: CASTLQGVGHYGYTF
DNA: TGTGCCAGCACCCTACAGGGGGTGGGGCACTATGGCTACACCTTC

J: TRBJ1-5
V: TRBV28
size: NA
D: NA
CDR3: CASSLGWRSNQPQHF
DNA: TGTGCCAGCAGTTTAGGTTGGCGGAGCAATCAGCCCCAGCATTTT

J: TRBJ1-1
V: TRBV28
size: NA
D: NA
CDR3: CASSFGSGTINTEAFF
DNA: TGTGCCAGCAGTTTCGGGTCCGGGACGATCAACACTGAAGCTTTCTTT

J: TRBJ2-7
V: TRBV7-3
size: NA
D: TRBD1
CDR3: CASSFMGTGAYEQYF
DNA: TGTGCCAGCAGCTTCATGGGGACAGGGGCCTACGAGCAGTACTTC

J: TRBJ1-6
V: TRBV15
size: NA
D: NA
CDR3: CATSRVDSPLHF
DNA: TGTGCCACCAGCAGAGTTGATTCACCCCTCCACTTT

J: TRBJ1-1
V: TRBV11-3
size: NA
D: NA
CDR3: CASSRTEATEAFF
DNA: TGTGCCAGCAGCCGGACAGAGGCCACTGAAGCTTTCTTT

J: TRBJ2-1
V: TRBV19
size: NA
D: TRBD2
CDR3: CASFPGGIGTRNEQFF
DNA: TGTGCCAGCTTCCCGGGGGGGATCGGGACGAGGAATGAGCAGTTCTTC